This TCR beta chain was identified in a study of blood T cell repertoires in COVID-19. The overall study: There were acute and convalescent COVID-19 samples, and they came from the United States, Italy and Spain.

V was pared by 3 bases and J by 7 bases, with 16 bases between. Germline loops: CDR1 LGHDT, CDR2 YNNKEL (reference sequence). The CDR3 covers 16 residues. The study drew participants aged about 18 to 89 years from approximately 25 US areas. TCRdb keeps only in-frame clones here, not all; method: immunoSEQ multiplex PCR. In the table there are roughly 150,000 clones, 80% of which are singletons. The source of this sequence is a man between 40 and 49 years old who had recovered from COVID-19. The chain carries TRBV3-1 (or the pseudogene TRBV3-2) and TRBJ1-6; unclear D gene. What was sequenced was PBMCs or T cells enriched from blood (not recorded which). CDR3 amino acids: CASSHWTDYGNSPLHF. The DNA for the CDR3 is TGTGCCAGCAGCCATTGGACCGACTACGGCAATTCACCCCTCCACTTT.